This T cell receptor (beta chain) is drawn from a study of cytomegalovirus exposure and HLA in healthy donors. Study findings and constraints: Later genetic work tied a missense DCLRE1C variant to beta-chain V and J trimming. Association of fewer than 20,000 TCR beta sequences with HLA alleles was found at 0.05 false discovery rate in a later analysis. Later analysis found that TCR beta chains associated with HLA were more clonally expanded than other, equally common chains. Within the data, a cluster of highly shared sequence variants was likely a sequencing artifact.

Points on this clone: Its antigen is unknown.

Use of 60 Vbeta and 13 Jbeta primers characterized the PCR. Assay used: immunoSEQ multiplex PCR; TCRdb lists only in-frame clones, some missing. This sample has under 200,000 clones; around 78% occur once, and the top ten carry about 1.4%. J was trimmed by 1 base and V by 5 bases; bases with no gene match: 3. Germline lookup yields CDR1 MDHEN and CDR2 SYDVKM. The CDR3 extends over 16 amino acids. This sequence joins TRBV28 and TRBJ2-2; 11 bases map to TRBD2. Specimen: PBMCs. This clonotype was sampled from a man aged 35 to 55 in good health and CMV-seronegative. The CDR3 is CASSDGLAGNTGELFF. Here the CDR3 DNA reads TGTGCCAGCAGTGATGGACTAGCGGGGAACACCGGGGAGCTGTTTTTT.